This T cell receptor beta chain was recovered during a study of cytomegalovirus exposure and HLA in healthy donors. The study, taken as a whole, reports: There were about 160 TCR beta chains listed as cytomegalovirus-associated.

Generated by immunoSEQ multiplex PCR, the TCRdb table keeps only in-frame clones and is missing some. Counted here are some 190,000 clones, roughly 86% occurring once; the ten biggest clones make up 6% to 8%. This clone is a singleton in its sample. The antigen remains undetermined. Trimming cost V 1 base and J 6 bases, with 15 bases left between them. Germline loops: CDR1 LGHNA, CDR2 YSLEER. CDR3 length equals 15 residues. This receptor was identified in a young man in good health and CMV-seropositive. The V gene is TRBV4-3, the J gene TRBJ1-2; D might be TRBD1 (6 bases). The sample taken for sequencing was PBMCs. CDR3 nucleotides: TGCGCCAGCAGCCAAGCATTACAGGGAGGCAATGGCTACACCTTC. It translates to CASSQALQGGNGYTF.